The 32 T cell receptor beta chains presented below share a single source sample, sequenced in a study of T-cell reconstitution after alpha-beta-depleted transplantation in children. TCRbeta library construction was performed incorporating unique molecular identifiers. TCRdb reprocessed the PCR reads via MiXCR and lists one record per CDR3 protein. The table includes hundreds of thousands of distinct CDR3 sequences, more than 20% detected once. This sample comprised PBMCs, mostly from graft donor cells, obtained 360 days after TCRalphabeta/CD19-depleted stem cell transplant. Receptors originate from a female patient between 2 and 15 years old who had a stem cell transplant for congenital amegakaryocytic thrombocytopenia, so the T cells may come from the graft donor.

This clonotype was seen more than once but under ten times. This sequence joins TRBV5-8 and TRBJ2-3; 8 nucleotides match TRBD2. The CDR3 extends over 16 amino acids. V dropped 4 bases and J dropped 0; count of bases not matched to a gene: 7. Germline CDR1 and CDR2: SGHTS and YDEGEE. CDR3 nucleotide sequence: TGTGCCAGCAGCCCATCGGCGGGGGGAAGCACAGATACGCAGTATTTT. Protein sequence: CASSPSAGGSTDTQYF.

The chain has TRBV24-1 and TRBJ2-1; 14 bases are a match to TRBD2. The length of the CDR3 is 19 residues. The germline gives CDR1 KGHDR, CDR2 SFDVKD. After removal of 7 bases from V and 8 bases from J, the junction contained 18 bases not matched to a gene. The CDR3 reads CATSASLGTSGSPRDEQFF. CDR3 sequence (DNA): TGTGCCACCAGCGCCTCGCTTGGGACTAGCGGGAGTCCTAGGGATGAGCAGTTCTTC.

Only a few counts were recorded for this clonotype. The V call is TRBV28, the J call TRBJ1-1; D unclear. Trimming took off 3 bases at V and 0 bases at J, with 8 bases between the two ends. CDR3 length: 14 residues. Germline V lookup: CDR1 MDHEN, CDR2 SYDVKM. CDR3 DNA sequence: TGTGCCAGCAGTTTTGCTTACATGAACACTGAAGCTTTCTTT. It codes for CASSFAYMNTEAFF.

The DNA for the CDR3 is TGTGCCAGCAAATGGGATTCGTTTGGGAGCGGGGATGCCCAAGAGACCCAGTACTTC. Protein product: CASKWDSFGSGDAQETQYF. This chain joins TRBV2 and TRBJ2-5; 7 bases are a match to TRBD2. The CDR3 spans 19 residues. Germline V gene lookup returns CDR1 SNHLY and CDR2 FYNNEI. V lost 7 bases, J lost 1 base, and 21 bases stayed unmatched.

This clonotype was seen a handful of times. The CDR3 coding sequence is TGTGCCAGCTCTAGCGGAATCACAGATACGCAGTATTTT. It encodes CASSSGITDTQYF. The chain employs TRBV18 and TRBJ2-3; tentative D call: TRBD2 (6 bases). With 6 bases removed from V and 2 bases from J, the gap between germline ends came to 9 bases. The CDR3 extends over 13 amino acids. Looked up from germline, CDR1 is KGHSH and CDR2 is LQKENI.

This clonotype was detected a few times. CDR3: CSARALTLNTEAFF. The CDR3, as DNA: TGCAGTGCTAGGGCCTTAACACTGAACACTGAAGCTTTCTTT. The chain uses TRBV20-1 and TRBJ1-1; no clear D. Germline lookup yields CDR1 DFQATT and CDR2 SNEGSKA (reference sequence). The V end lost 3 bases, the J end lost 0 bases, and 11 bases lay between the germline ends. The CDR3 totals 14 residues.

This clonotype showed up just a few times. The chain links TRBV5-1 to TRBJ2-5; a possible D gene is TRBD2 (6 bases). Germline CDR1 SGHRS, CDR2 YFSETQ. This CDR3 has 18 residues. V dropped 4 bases and J dropped 1 base, with 23 bases sitting between them. The CDR3 sequence: CASSPRGSGFPLQETQYF. In nucleotides, the CDR3 is TGCGCCAGCAGCCCCCGGGGGAGTGGTTTCCCCCTCCAAGAGACCCAGTACTTC.

This clonotype has only a few counts. The rearrangement joins TRBV4-3 to TRBJ2-2; 9 positions match TRBD2. The junction had 14 bases not matched to a gene; V was cut back by 3 bases and J by 6 bases. Germline lookup yields CDR1 LGHNA and CDR2 YSLEER. The CDR3 covers 18 residues. The CDR3 sequence is CASSHLRGSGSNAGELFF. CDR3 bases: TGCGCCAGCAGCCACCTCCGGGGTAGCGGGAGCAATGCCGGGGAGCTGTTTTTT.

This clonotype appeared once. This sequence joins TRBV10-3 and TRBJ2-2; possibly TRBD1 for D (6 bases). This CDR3 has 16 residues. Germline V gene lookup returns CDR1 ENHRY and CDR2 SYGVKD. Between the trimmed V and J ends, which lost 10 bases and 4 bases, there was a span of 22 bases. CDR3 amino acids: CATSAPTYRVTGELFF. The CDR3 DNA follows: TGTGCCACCTCCGCCCCGACATACAGGGTCACCGGGGAGCTGTTTTTT.

The table lists this clonotype with a few counts. The chain carries TRBV29-1 and TRBJ2-5; possible D gene TRBD1, 6 bases. The germline gives CDR1 SQVTM, CDR2 ANQGSEA. The CDR3 covers 14 residues. The V end was cut by 5 bases, the J end by 5 bases, with 18 bases between. DNA of the CDR3: TGCAGCGTTTCACAGGGTATTTCTGGGGAGACCCAGTACTTC. This codes for CSVSQGISGETQYF.

The rearrangement links TRBV7-9 to TRBJ1-4, with D possibly TRBD1 on 5 matching bases. The V end was cut by 4 bases, the J end by 7 bases, with 16 bases between. CDR1 SEHNR and CDR2 FQNEAQ come from the germline V gene (reference sequence). The CDR3 sequence is 15 residues long. The CDR3 loop is CASSSMGGRSEKLFF. As DNA, the CDR3 is TGTGCCAGCAGCTCCATGGGGGGACGAAGTGAAAAACTGTTTTTT.

The J gene is TRBJ1-2, the V gene TRBV24-1, with D possibly being TRBD1 (5 bases). CDR1 and CDR2 from the germline V gene are KGHDR and SFDVKD. CDR3 length: 14 residues. Trimming stripped 4 bases from V and 2 bases from J, with 10 bases between. The CDR3 protein is CATSDPGQNYGYTF. The CDR3 coding sequence is TGTGCCACCAGTGACCCTGGACAAAACTATGGCTACACCTTC.

The chain recombines TRBV5-1 with TRBJ2-5; 11 nucleotides align to TRBD1. The CDR3 covers 15 residues. Germline CDR1 is SGHRS and CDR2 is YFSETQ. V gave up 4 bases and J gave up 10 bases; unmatched junction bases: 12. In DNA form, the CDR3 reads TGCGCCAGCAGCCGAATCGGACAGGGGGCGAGGGGCCAGTACTTC. This encodes CASSRIGQGARGQYF.

A few counts support this clonotype. This rearrangement joins TRBV5-1 to TRBJ1-1; the D is unclear. Germline V lookup: CDR1 SGHRS, CDR2 YFSETQ. The CDR3 covers 14 residues. Trimming stripped 0 bases from V and 0 bases from J, with 6 bases between. CDR3 region: CASSLDWVNTEAFF. DNA of the CDR3: TGCGCCAGCAGCTTGGATTGGGTGAACACTGAAGCTTTCTTT.

The chain links TRBV28 to TRBJ2-7, with 7 bases lining up with TRBD1. V lost 4 bases, J lost 2 bases, and 8 bases stayed unmatched. The CDR3 totals 15 residues. The germline V gene encodes CDR1 MDHEN and CDR2 SYDVKM. CDR3 nucleotides: TGTGCCAGCAGTTCAGCCGGGACAGAAGCCTACGAGCAGTACTTC. Its protein product is CASSSAGTEAYEQYF.

This clonotype was seen more than once but under ten times. V is TRBV5-1 and J is TRBJ2-3; either TRBD1 or TRBD2 may supply D (5 bases each). V lost 0 bases and J lost 1, with 12 bases in between. CDR1 is SGHRS and CDR2 is YFSETQ in the germline V gene. The CDR3 is 16 residues long. The CDR3 loop reads CASSLGQGDGTDTQYF. CDR3 in DNA: TGCGCCAGCAGCTTGGGGCAGGGAGATGGCACAGATACGCAGTATTTT. Full variable domain (remainder filled in from reference TRBV5-1 and TRBJ2-3): KAGVTQTPRYLIKTRGQQVTLSCSPISGHRSVSWYQQTPGQGLQFLFEYFSETQRNKGNFPGRFSGRQFSNSRSEMNVSTLELGDSALYLCASSLGQGDGTDTQYFGPGTRLTVL.

The J gene is TRBJ1-4, the V gene TRBV20-1; TRBD1 matches at 10 bases. The junction had 6 bases not matched to a gene; V was cut back by 6 bases and J by 8 bases. CDR1 DFQATT and CDR2 SNEGSKA come from the germline V gene (reference sequence). The CDR3 consists of 13 residues. CDR3 sequence: CSAKDRGREKLFF. CDR3 coding DNA: TGCAGTGCAAAGGACAGGGGGAGGGAAAAACTGTTTTTT.

This clonotype was counted a few times. The rearrangement joins TRBV20-1 to TRBJ1-1, with 9 positions matching TRBD1. This CDR3 has 14 amino acids. The V gene's germline CDR1 is DFQATT and CDR2 SNEGSKA (reference sequence). V trimming: 0 bases; J trimming: 5 bases; junction bases outside the gene matches: 4. CDR3 protein: CSARDHRGLTEAFF. CDR3 nucleotides: TGCAGTGCTAGAGATCACAGGGGGCTTACTGAAGCTTTCTTT.

The table lists this clonotype with a few counts. V is TRBV29-1 and J is TRBJ2-3, with TRBD1 matching over 8 bases. V gave up 5 bases and J gave up 1 base; unmatched junction bases: 8. CDR1 and CDR2 (germline): SQVTM, ANQGSEA. The CDR3 runs to 15 residues. The DNA for the CDR3 is TGCAGCGTTACCCCTTCGGACAGGGGCACAGATACGCAGTATTTT. Translating it yields CSVTPSDRGTDTQYF.

The V gene is TRBV28, the J gene TRBJ1-1; possibly TRBD1 for D (5 bases). The length of the CDR3 is 17 residues. V lost 1 base and J lost 3, with 18 bases in between. Germline V gene data show CDR1 as MDHEN and CDR2 as SYDVKM. CDR3: CASSLLTMGLVDTEAFF. In DNA form, the CDR3 reads TGTGCCAGCAGTTTATTGACGATGGGGCTCGTGGACACTGAAGCTTTCTTT.

The sample holds a few counts of this clonotype. This chain joins TRBV18 and TRBJ2-7, with D possibly being TRBD1 or TRBD2 (5 bases each). CDR3 length: 14 amino acids. Germline assignment: CDR1 KGHSH and CDR2 LQKENI. Trimming pared 6 bases from V and 1 base from J, leaving 13 bases between. CDR3 region: CASSVGTASYEQYF. The CDR3 DNA reads TGTGCCAGCTCTGTCGGGACGGCGTCCTACGAGCAGTACTTC.

The chain is built from TRBV29-1 and TRBJ1-2, with D tentatively TRBD1 (6 bases). This CDR3 region has 12 residues. Germline loops: CDR1 SQVTM, CDR2 ANQGSEA. V was cut by 8 bases and J by 1 base, with 11 bases left in between. The CDR3 is CSPEDSNYGYTF. CDR3 nucleotides: TGCAGCCCTGAGGACAGTAACTATGGCTACACCTTC.

The CDR3 DNA follows: TGTGCCAGCAGCCAATACAGGGGTGACTATGGCTACACCTTC. It encodes CASSQYRGDYGYTF. The J gene is TRBJ1-2, the V gene TRBV14, with 7 bases that match TRBD1. Germline V gene data show CDR1 as SGHDN and CDR2 as FVKESK. Trimming removed 2 bases from V and 3 bases from J; junction bases left unmatched: 3. The CDR3 contains 14 residues. Complete variable domain (other parts from reference TRBV14 and TRBJ1-2): EAGVTQFPSHSVIEKGQTVTLRCDPISGHDNLYWYRRVMGKEIKFLLHFVKESKQDESGMPNNRFLAERTGGTYSTLKVQPAELEDSGVYFCASSQYRGDYGYTFGSGTRLTVV.

This clonotype was observed at least ten times. The chain employs TRBV28 and TRBJ2-7; 7 nucleotides agree with TRBD1. V shed 6 bases, J shed 0 bases, and the junction held 8 bases outside the gene matches. CDR1 is MDHEN, CDR2 SYDVKM, per germline. This CDR3 has 15 amino acids. The CDR3 sequence: CASSQQGPISYEQYF. DNA for the CDR3: TGTGCCAGCAGCCAACAGGGGCCAATCTCCTACGAGCAGTACTTC. The entire variable domain, with the rest obtained from reference TRBV28 and TRBJ2-7, is as follows: DVKVTQSSRYLVKRTGEKVFLECVQDMDHENMFWYRQDPGLGLRLIYFSYDVKMKEKGDIPEGYSVSREKKERFSLILESASTNQTSMYLCASSQQGPISYEQYFGPGTRLTVT.

There are a few counts of this clonotype. This chain uses TRBV12-3 or TRBV12-4 with TRBJ2-3, with 8 bases lining up with TRBD2. The CDR3 loop spans 14 amino acids. V dropped 5 bases and J dropped 2; count of bases not matched to a gene: 3. The CDR3 sequence is CASSPTSATDTQYF. The CDR3 coding sequence is TGTGCCAGCAGTCCGACTAGCGCCACAGATACGCAGTATTTT.

Concerning this clonotype itself: Since a much larger clone is just one base distant, this may be a read error. The chain recombines TRBV7-9 with TRBJ2-7; maybe TRBD1 (5 bases). The length of the CDR3 is 12 residues. With 6 bases removed from V and 3 bases from J, the gap between germline ends came to 9 bases. Germline V gene lookup returns CDR1 SEHNR and CDR2 FQNEAQ (reference sequence). The CDR3 region is CASSDSVYEQYF. DNA for the CDR3: TGTGCCAGCAGTGACAGTGTCTACGAGCAGTACTTC. Looking up the rest from reference TRBV7-9 and TRBJ2-7 gives the full variable domain: DTGVSQNPRHKITKRGQNVTFRCDPISEHNRLYWYRQTLGQGPEFLTYFQNEAQLEKSRLLSDRFSAERPKGSFSTLEIQRTEQGDSAMYLCASSDSVYEQYFGPGTRLTVT.

The chain couples TRBV6-1 to TRBJ2-3; 10 nucleotides line up with TRBD1. The CDR3 covers 15 residues. From germline, CDR1 is MNHNS and CDR2 SASEGT. After removal of 4 bases from V and 4 bases from J, the junction contained 5 bases not matched to a gene. The CDR3 here is CASSVRQGASDTQYF. The CDR3, as DNA: TGTGCCAGCAGTGTGAGACAGGGGGCCTCAGATACGCAGTATTTT.

This clonotype was counted only a few times. In DNA form, the CDR3 reads TGTGCCAGCAGCCTCGGGTACTCAGATCAGCCCCAGCATTTT. Its protein product is CASSLGYSDQPQHF. The chain recombines TRBV12-3 or TRBV12-4 with TRBJ1-5; D unresolved. CDR3 length: 14 amino acids. Trimming cost V 6 bases and J 5 bases, with 14 bases left between them.

This clonotype showed up just a few times. V is TRBV12-3 or TRBV12-4 and J is TRBJ2-1; 15 nucleotides align to TRBD2. V lost 6 bases to trimming and J lost 6 bases; unmatched junction nucleotides: 6. The CDR3 spans 16 residues. Written as DNA, the CDR3 is TGTGCCAGCAGACTGGGACTAGCGGGGGGAGGCAATGAGCAGTTCTTC. The encoded protein is CASRLGLAGGGNEQFF.

This clonotype has only a few counts. The chain couples TRBV7-2 to TRBJ2-3; 15 nucleotides align to TRBD2. The length of the CDR3 is 15 residues. Germline CDR1 SGHTA, CDR2 FQGNSA. Trimming at V came to 7 bases and at J to 4 bases, leaving 3 bases not matched to a gene. The CDR3 bases are TGTGCCAGCACTGGACTAGCGGGAGGGCCAGATACGCAGTATTTT. It encodes CASTGLAGGPDTQYF.

There are a few counts of this clonotype. V gene TRBV18 combines with J gene TRBJ2-7; D might be TRBD1 (6 bases). Per germline, CDR1 KGHSH and CDR2 LQKENI. CDR3 length equals 15 residues. V lost 4 bases and J 5 bases, leaving 18 bases between the germline ends. The CDR3 loop reads CASSRLGHGGDEQYF. The CDR3 nucleotides are TGTGCCAGCTCACGGTTGGGACATGGGGGAGACGAGCAGTACTTC.

The chain recombines TRBV12-3 or TRBV12-4 with TRBJ2-2, with D unresolved. The CDR3 length is 13 residues. V was clipped by 1 base and J by 6 bases, with 6 bases between them. CDR3 protein: CASSLDPSGELFF. The CDR3, as DNA: TGTGCCAGCAGTTTAGACCCCTCCGGGGAGCTGTTTTTT.